The 31 T cell receptor beta chains below were found in one sample sequenced in a study of regulatory T cells in long-lasting Graves disease (dated by TCRdb to the early 2020s). Libraries were made using multiplex PCR. Instrument used: Illumina HiSeq 4000. iRepertoire HTBI primers and Arm-PCR amplification of CDR3 regions were used to construct TCR beta libraries. The public reads were reanalyzed by TCRdb: fastp trimming at Q25, MiXCR alignment, in-frame beta chains only. Every entry covers one CDR3 protein and lists the most common genes and DNA from its rows. In all, the sample holds about half a million distinct CDR3 sequences, and around 12% of those were seen once. More than 8% of the sample is in the top ten clones. The time point label, as the study defines it: newly diagnosed GD, antithyroid drugs for less than 3 months. For both TCR sequencing and RNA sequencing, RNA was extracted from PBMCs using TRIzol.

These records were also assigned to another study, of T cells in Graves' hyperthyroidism and ophthalmopathy.

The sequencing here drew on peripheral blood mononuclear cells (PBMCs), taken at new diagnosis, from a patient treated with antithyroid drugs. These receptors all come from a woman younger than 45 with Graves disease. Donor details come from another sample of the same person, matched by shared clones.

This clonotype came up many times. This chain joins TRBV11-2 and TRBJ2-7; 10 bases are shared with TRBD2. The V gene end was trimmed by 4 bases and the J gene end by 3 bases; junction bases not matched to a gene: 15. CDR3 length equals 18 residues. In germline, CDR1 is SGHAT, CDR2 FQNNGV. CDR3 coding DNA: TGTGCCAGCAGCTATAAACACGTCACTAGCGGGATTATCTACGAGCAGTACTTC. Its protein product is CASSYKHVTSGIIYEQYF.

The V and J genes are TRBV19 and TRBJ2-3, with 7 bases identical to TRBD1. The CDR3 sequence is 13 residues long. CDR1 and CDR2 from the germline V gene are LNHDA and SQIVND (reference sequence). Trimming took 6 bases from V and 4 from J; bases not matched to a gene: 4. Written as DNA, the CDR3 is TGTGCCAGTAGAGGGGGCGGATCAGATACGCAGTATTTT. As protein: CASRGGGSDTQYF.

In its sample, this clonotype was seen many times. This rearrangement joins TRBV6-2 or TRBV6-3 to TRBJ2-3, with TRBD2 identical over 7 bases. Losses at the gene ends were 4 bases for V and 0 bases for J; bases not matched to a gene: 7. The germline CDR1 and CDR2 sequences are MNHEY and SVGEGT. The CDR3 covers 16 residues. The CDR3 protein is CASSSWTSSSTDTQYF. The CDR3 DNA sequence: TGTGCCAGCAGTTCTTGGACTAGTTCTAGCACAGATACGCAGTATTTT.

The V and J genes are TRBV7-9 and TRBJ2-3; D not resolved. Trimming stripped 8 bases from V and 6 bases from J, with 6 bases between. The CDR3 covers 10 residues. CDR1 is SEHNR and CDR2 is FQNEAQ in the germline V gene (reference sequence). The CDR3 DNA sequence: TGTGCCAGCGAACGGGATACGCAGTATTTT. It yields the protein CASERDTQYF.

The rearrangement joins TRBV10-1 to TRBJ2-3; no definite D call. CDR3 length: 12 amino acids. V was trimmed by 4 bases and J by 5 bases, leaving 7 bases between them. The germline CDR1 and CDR2 sequences are WNHNN and SYGVQD (reference sequence). CDR3 residues: CASSAAGDTQYF. The CDR3 DNA is TGCGCCAGCAGTGCGGCTGGAGATACGCAGTATTTT.

The chain joins TRBV7-2 to TRBJ2-7; 13 nucleotides line up with TRBD2. This CDR3 is built from 16 residues. Trimming cost V 4 bases and J 5 bases; bases outside gene matches: 8. The germline CDR1 and CDR2 sequences are SGHTA and FQGNSA. The CDR3 bases are TGTGCCAGCAGCTACAGAGGGACTAGCGGGAACCACGAGCAGTACTTC. It yields the protein CASSYRGTSGNHEQYF. The full variable domain, rest sourced from reference TRBV7-2 and TRBJ2-7, is GAGVSQSPSNKVTEKGKDVELRCDPISGHTALYWYRQSLGQGLEFLIYFQGNSAPDKSGLPSDRFSAERTGGSVSTLTIQRTQQEDSAVYLCASSYRGTSGNHEQYFGPGTRLTVT.

This clonotype was counted ten times or more. The genes are TRBV25-1 and TRBJ2-2; D is ambiguous. The CDR3 runs 16 residues. CDR1 and CDR2 from the germline V gene are MGHDK and SYGVNS. Trimming cost V 2 bases and J 6 bases, with 16 bases left between them. The CDR3 here is CASSEARGIGAGELFF. CDR3 sequence (DNA): TGTGCCAGCAGTGAAGCCCGAGGCATTGGAGCCGGGGAGCTGTTTTTT.

In this sample, this clonotype turned up many times. This rearrangement joins TRBV11-2 to TRBJ2-1; 7 nucleotides line up with TRBD1. The trim removed 1 base at V and 9 bases at J, leaving 6 bases unmatched. CDR1 and CDR2 from the germline V gene are SGHAT and FQNNGV. The CDR3 has 14 residues. In DNA form, the CDR3 reads TGTGCCAGCAGCTTAGTGAGGGGGCACGGTGAGCAGTTCTTC. It yields the protein CASSLVRGHGEQFF.

J is TRBJ2-1 and V is TRBV24-1; TRBD2 agrees at 13 bases. Germline V gene lookup returns CDR1 KGHDR and CDR2 SFDVKD. The ends lost 4 bases at V and 7 bases at J; junction bases unmatched: 12. CDR3 length: 18 residues. CDR3 residues: CATSDSGLGLAGVNEQFF. CDR3 nucleotide sequence: TGTGCCACCAGTGACAGCGGATTAGGACTAGCGGGAGTAAATGAGCAGTTCTTC.

The genes are TRBV18 and TRBJ1-1, with a weak D call TRBD1 (5 bases). The CDR3 length is 14 residues. V lost 8 bases and J lost 4, with 17 bases in between. Germline CDR1 is KGHSH and CDR2 is LQKENI. In nucleotides, the CDR3 is TGTGCCAGCCCGCCACGGGGAAGGGGCACTGAAGCTTTCTTT. Protein product: CASPPRGRGTEAFF.

This clonotype has at least ten counts. The chain recombines TRBV9 with TRBJ1-5; D ambiguous. Germline V lookup: CDR1 SGDLS, CDR2 YYNGEE. This CDR3 region has 16 residues. V lost 4 bases, J lost 9 bases, and 23 bases lay in between. CDR3 protein: CASSPRVGSCNAPQHF. For the CDR3, the DNA is TGTGCCAGCAGCCCTAGGGTGGGGAGTTGCAATGCGCCCCAGCATTTT.

The sample holds many counts of this clonotype. This sequence joins TRBV12-3 or TRBV12-4 and TRBJ2-3; perhaps TRBD2 as D (6 bases). Trimming shortened V by 0 bases and J by 6 bases, and 10 bases separated the two germline ends. The CDR3 extends over 14 amino acids. CDR3: CASSLAGGDDTQYF. CDR3 in DNA: TGTGCCAGCAGTTTAGCGGGAGGCGACGATACGCAGTATTTT.

This clonotype was observed many times. The V call is TRBV29-1, the J call TRBJ2-1; no firm D call. V lost 7 bases to trimming and J lost 8 bases, with 12 bases between them. This CDR3 contains 11 residues. Germline-derived CDR1 and CDR2 are SQVTM and ANQGSEA. As DNA, the CDR3 is TGCAGCGCTAGAGGTGGGGATGAGCAGTTCTTC. It is translated as CSARGGDEQFF.

The chain links TRBV20-1 to TRBJ1-4; no reliable D call. The CDR3 runs 14 residues. Germline assignment: CDR1 DFQATT and CDR2 SNEGSKA (reference sequence). The V end lost 6 bases, the J end lost 0 bases, and 11 bases lay between the germline ends. The CDR3 reads CSAHVRATNEKLFF. In DNA form, the CDR3 reads TGCAGTGCCCACGTACGAGCAACTAATGAAAAACTGTTTTTT.

This clonotype was observed a few times. The chain has TRBV5-1 and TRBJ1-4; possibly TRBD1 for D (6 bases). Germline CDR1 SGHRS, CDR2 YFSETQ. The V end lost 4 bases, the J end lost 8 bases, and 12 bases lay between the germline ends. This CDR3 spans 13 amino acids. DNA of the CDR3: TGCGCCAGCAGCCCCAGGGGCGGGGAAAAACTGTTTTTT. This gives the protein CASSPRGGEKLFF.

This clonotype was seen repeatedly, ten times or more. The chain has TRBV29-1 and TRBJ2-7; D is unresolved. The CDR3 covers 11 residues. V lost 4 bases, J lost 5 bases, and 9 bases lay in between. The germline V gene has CDR1 SQVTM and CDR2 ANQGSEA. In DNA, the CDR3 is TGCAGCGTTGTTATCTGGGACGAGCAGTACTTC. This translates into CSVVIWDEQYF.

The table lists this clonotype with many counts. The chain is built from TRBV12-3 or TRBV12-4 and TRBJ2-5; the match to TRBD2 covers 13 bases. The CDR3 spans 18 residues. The junction had 10 bases not matched to a gene; V was cut back by 1 base and J by 5 bases. DNA of the CDR3: TGTGCCAGCAGTTTAGGGTTTGAGACTAGCGGGAGGAGGGAGACCCAGTACTTC. Amino acids: CASSLGFETSGRRETQYF.

This clonotype has more than one count but fewer than ten. The chain uses TRBV11-3 and TRBJ2-6; a weak D match, TRBD2 (5 bases). Germline assignment: CDR1 SGHNT and CDR2 YENEEA. This CDR3 spans 17 amino acids. V lost 5 bases and J lost 4, with 18 bases in between. The CDR3 region is CASSAWAGGRGANVLTF. The CDR3 coding sequence is TGTGCCAGCAGCGCGTGGGCCGGTGGGAGAGGGGCCAACGTCCTGACTTTC.

Many counts were recorded for this clonotype. The gene calls are TRBV18 and TRBJ1-1; no clear D. Trimming removed 1 base at V and 4 bases at J, with 13 bases between. Germline CDR1 is KGHSH and CDR2 is LQKENI. The CDR3 loop spans 15 amino acids. CDR3 region: CASSPRQALGTEAFF. DNA for the CDR3: TGTGCCAGCTCACCACGTCAGGCTTTAGGCACTGAAGCTTTCTTT.

This clonotype was seen a handful of times. The V and J genes are TRBV19 and TRBJ1-6, with a weak D call TRBD1 (5 bases). Germline CDR1 LNHDA, CDR2 SQIVND (reference sequence). V lost 3 bases and J 5 bases, leaving 11 bases between the germline ends. The CDR3 is 15 amino acids. The DNA for the CDR3 is TGTGCCAGTAGTATTGGGACCGTTAATAATTCACCCCTCCACTTT. Its protein product is CASSIGTVNNSPLHF.

This rearrangement joins TRBV27 to TRBJ2-1, with 9 bases aligning to TRBD2. CDR1 and CDR2 (germline): MNHEY, SMNVEV (reference sequence). CDR3 length: 18 residues. With V trimmed by 4 bases and J by 7 bases, 17 bases remained unmatched. In DNA form, the CDR3 reads TGTGCCAGCAGTTCATACGGAAGAATAGCGGGAGTTTTAAATGAGCAGTTCTTC. Translated: CASSSYGRIAGVLNEQFF.

The chain couples TRBV6-2 or TRBV6-3 to TRBJ2-7; 9 bases agree with TRBD1. This CDR3 contains 15 residues. CDR1 and CDR2 (germline): MNHEY, SVGEGT. The V and J ends lost 5 bases and 7 bases, in that order; junction bases with no gene match: 12. The CDR3 loop is CASSDGQGLLGEQYF. Here the CDR3 DNA reads TGTGCCAGCAGTGACGGACAGGGGCTGTTGGGTGAGCAGTACTTC.

The chain is built from TRBV20-1 and TRBJ2-3; D call uncertain. The CDR3 sequence is 12 residues long. The germline V gene encodes CDR1 DFQATT and CDR2 SNEGSKA (reference sequence). V dropped 2 bases and J dropped 2 bases, with 5 bases sitting between them. CDR3 protein: CSARPDTDTQYF. The CDR3 DNA sequence: TGCAGTGCTAGACCAGACACAGATACGCAGTATTTT.

The CDR3 reads CASSFYSAPGGYTF. CDR3 sequence (DNA): TGTGCCAGCAGCTTTTACTCGGCCCCGGGAGGCTACACCTTC. J is TRBJ1-2 and V is TRBV5-6; D not certain. Between the trimmed V and J ends, which lost 2 bases and 8 bases, there was a span of 16 bases. CDR3 length equals 14 residues. Germline V gene sequence: CDR1 SGHDT, CDR2 YYEEEE.

This chain links TRBV19 with TRBJ2-3; 8 nucleotides align to TRBD2. V dropped 3 bases and J dropped 5; count of bases not matched to a gene: 16. The V gene's germline CDR1 is LNHDA and CDR2 SQIVND (reference sequence). This CDR3 has 18 residues. The DNA for the CDR3 is TGTGCCAGTAGTATCTACATAGGGTCGGGACTAGACGGAGATACGCAGTATTTT. Protein sequence: CASSIYIGSGLDGDTQYF. The full variable domain, in which reference TRBV19 and TRBJ2-3 provide the parts outside the CDR3, is DGGITQSPKYLFRKEGQNVTLSCEQNLNHDAMYWYRQDPGQGLRLIYYSQIVNDFQKGDIAEGYSVSREKKESFPLTVTSAQKNPTAFYLCASSIYIGSGLDGDTQYFGPGTRLTVL.

This clonotype was picked up a small number of times. The chain carries TRBV18 and TRBJ1-1; D is undetermined. Deletions cut 0 bases from V and 0 bases from J, with 5 bases between. CDR1 and CDR2 (germline): KGHSH, LQKENI. This CDR3 is 14 amino acids long. CDR3 sequence reads: CASSPPSLNTEAFF. The DNA for the CDR3 is TGTGCCAGCTCACCACCCAGCTTGAACACTGAAGCTTTCTTT.

This clonotype was counted ten times or more. The J gene is TRBJ2-5, the V gene TRBV7-2; D call uncertain. The V gene lost 6 bases and the J gene lost 5 bases, with 13 bases spanning the gap. The CDR3 is made up of 13 amino acids. CDR1 SGHTA and CDR2 FQGNSA come from the germline V gene. The CDR3 DNA reads as TGTGCCAGCAGTGCCTCGGGTGCGGAGACCCAGTACTTC. It is translated as CASSASGAETQYF.

The sample holds a few counts of this clonotype. V gene TRBV19 combines with J gene TRBJ1-6, with D unresolved. The CDR3 runs to 13 residues. The ends were cut back, 5 bases at V and 9 bases at J, with 11 bases in the middle. Germline CDR1 and CDR2: LNHDA and SQIVND (reference sequence). CDR3 nucleotides: TGTGCCAGTAGTGAGGCTCGGAGTTCACCCCTCCACTTT. This codes for CASSEARSSPLHF.

The chain is built from TRBV25-1 and TRBJ2-4; D might be TRBD2 (5 bases). The CDR3 is 15 amino acids. Germline CDR1 and CDR2: MGHDK and SYGVNS. V lost 2 bases to trimming and J lost 3 bases, with 11 bases between them. The CDR3 here is CASSERDRDKNIQYF. The CDR3 DNA sequence: TGTGCCAGCAGTGAACGAGACCGGGACAAAAACATTCAGTACTTC.

Points on this clonotype: A far larger clone lies a single base away; this is likely a read error. The V gene is TRBV27, the J gene TRBJ2-3, with D possibly TRBD2 on 6 matching bases. V was pared by 5 bases and J by 7 bases, with 22 bases between. Looked up from germline, CDR1 is MNHEY and CDR2 is SMNVEV (reference sequence). CDR3 length equals 16 residues. The CDR3 reads CASSETGTGKRNTQYF. CDR3 in DNA: TGTGCCAGCAGTGAAACCGGGACTGGAAAAAGAAATACGCAGTATTTT.

This clonotype came up many times. This CDR3 reads CASSPDTNYNEQFF. The CDR3 DNA reads TGTGCCAGCAGCCCGGACACGAACTACAATGAGCAGTTCTTC. The chain carries TRBV5-5 and TRBJ2-1; tentative D call: TRBD1 (5 bases). The CDR3 totals 14 residues. V was shortened by 4 bases and J by 3 bases, with 11 bases between the two germline ends. Germline V gives CDR1 SGHKS, CDR2 YYEKEE (reference sequence).